The sample holds many counts of the clone carrying this T cell receptor beta chain. What it binds is not known. TCRdb re-called the 5' RACE reads with MiXCR, one entry per CDR3 protein. The sample shows a few hundred thousand distinct CDR3 sequences, 9.5% to 10% of them seen only once. The data are from a study of identical twins. Regarding the study as a whole: Among beta out-of-frame sequences, excess sharing between twins appeared weaker.

V lost 2 bases and J lost 0, with 4 bases in between. This CDR3 contains 13 residues. The V gene's germline CDR1 is SNHLY and CDR2 FYNNEI. This sample also belongs to another study, concerning yellow fever vaccine responses in identical twins.

This rearrangement joins TRBV2 to TRBJ1-1; D call uncertain. The sequence came from a woman aged 18 to 35 in good health. The sequenced material came from PBMCs. CDR3 coding DNA: TGTGCCAGCAGTGAACGGGTGAACACTGAAGCTTTCTTT. The encoded protein is CASSERVNTEAFF.